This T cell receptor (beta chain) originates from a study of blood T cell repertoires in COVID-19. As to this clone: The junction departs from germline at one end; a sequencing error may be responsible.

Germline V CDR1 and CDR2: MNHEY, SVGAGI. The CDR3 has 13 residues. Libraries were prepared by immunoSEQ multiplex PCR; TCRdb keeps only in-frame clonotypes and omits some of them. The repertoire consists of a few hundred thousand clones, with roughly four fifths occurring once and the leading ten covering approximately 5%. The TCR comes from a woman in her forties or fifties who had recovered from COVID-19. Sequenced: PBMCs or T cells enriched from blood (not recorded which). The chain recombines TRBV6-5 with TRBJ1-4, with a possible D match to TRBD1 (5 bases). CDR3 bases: TGTGCCAGCAGAGTACTGCCGGGGGAAAAGCTGTTTTTT. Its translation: CASRVLPGEKLFF.